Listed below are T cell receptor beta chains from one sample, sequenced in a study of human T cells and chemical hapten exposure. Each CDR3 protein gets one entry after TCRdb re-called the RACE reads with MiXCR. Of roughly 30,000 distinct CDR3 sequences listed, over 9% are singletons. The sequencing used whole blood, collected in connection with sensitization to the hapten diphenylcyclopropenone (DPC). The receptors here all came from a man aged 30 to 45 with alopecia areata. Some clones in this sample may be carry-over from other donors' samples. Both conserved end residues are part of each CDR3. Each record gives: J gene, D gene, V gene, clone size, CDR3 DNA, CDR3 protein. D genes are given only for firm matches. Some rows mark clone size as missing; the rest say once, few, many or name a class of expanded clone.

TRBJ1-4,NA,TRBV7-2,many,TGTGCCAGCAGCCCGGATCTTAATGAAAAACTGTTTTTT,CASSPDLNEKLFF
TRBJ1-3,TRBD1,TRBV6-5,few,TGTGCCAGCACCAAGACAGGGGGAGGAAACACCATATATTTT,CASTKTGGGNTIYF
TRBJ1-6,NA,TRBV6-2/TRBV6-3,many,TGTGCCAGCAGTTTACAGGGAGTGGGTTCACCCCTCCACTTT,CASSLQGVGSPLHF
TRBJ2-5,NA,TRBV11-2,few,TGTGCCAGCAGCCCCAATGCGGAGACCCAGTACTTC,CASSPNAETQYF
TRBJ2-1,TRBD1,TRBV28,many,TGTGCCAGCAATAGGCTCCGGGACAGGGCGAATGAGCAGTTCTTC,CASNRLRDRANEQFF
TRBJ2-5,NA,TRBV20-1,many,TGCAGTGCTACTAAAGTCCGAGAGACCCAGTACTTC,CSATKVRETQYF
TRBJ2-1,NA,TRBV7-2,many,TGTGCCAGCAGCCGGTCCCATGGGAATGAGCAGTTCTTC,CASSRSHGNEQFF
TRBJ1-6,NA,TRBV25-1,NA,TGTGCCAGCAGTGAATGGAGCAATCGGTCACCCCTCCACTTT,CASSEWSNRSPLHF
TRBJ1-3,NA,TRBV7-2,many,TGTGCCAGCAGCTTAAGGGGGGGCTCCGGACCTGGAAACACCATATATTTT,CASSLRGGSGPGNTIYF
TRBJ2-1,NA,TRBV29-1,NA,TGCAGCGTTGAAGATCGCCGACAGCTTGAGCAGTTCTTC,CSVEDRRQLEQFF
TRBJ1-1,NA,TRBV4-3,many,TGCGCCAGCAGCCAAAATAAGAACACTGAAGCTTTCTTT,CASSQNKNTEAFF
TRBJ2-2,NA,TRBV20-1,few,TGCAGTGCTAGCGGAGGGACAGATTACACCGGGGAGCTGTTTTTT,CSASGGTDYTGELFF
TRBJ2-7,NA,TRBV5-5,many,TGTGCCAGCAGCCCCAGCGAGGGCGGGTCCTACGAGCAGTACTTC,CASSPSEGGSYEQYF
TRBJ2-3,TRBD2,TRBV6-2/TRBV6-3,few,TGTGCCAGCAGTTACGCGTCGCTAGCGGGGGCCACCATCTCTAGCACAGATACGCAGTATTTT,CASSYASLAGATISSTDTQYF
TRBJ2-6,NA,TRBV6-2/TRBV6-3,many,TGTGCCAGCAGGATGGACAGTGACTCTGGGGCCAACGTCCTGACTTTC,CASRMDSDSGANVLTF
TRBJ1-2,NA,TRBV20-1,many,TGCAGTGCTCGAAGGGAGTGGGGCTACACCTTC,CSARREWGYTF
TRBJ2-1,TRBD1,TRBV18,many,TGTGCCAGCTCACTAGGGACAGATAATGAGCAGTTCTTC,CASSLGTDNEQFF
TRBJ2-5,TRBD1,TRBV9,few,TGTGCCAGCAGCTCGGGACAGCTCCAAGAGACCCAGTACTTC,CASSSGQLQETQYF
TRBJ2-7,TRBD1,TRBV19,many,TGTGCCAGTAGTATCGGTCAGGGGGCGACCTACGAGCAGTACTTC,CASSIGQGATYEQYF
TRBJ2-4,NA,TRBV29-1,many,TGCAGCGTTGTGCAAGCCAAAAACATTCAGTACTTC,CSVVQAKNIQYF
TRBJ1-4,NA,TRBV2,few,TGTGCCAGCAGTGGCGGGGTTCGGCTGTTTTTT,CASSGGVRLFF
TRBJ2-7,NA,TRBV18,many,TGTGCCAGCTCACTCATGGGCTACGAGCAGTACTTC,CASSLMGYEQYF
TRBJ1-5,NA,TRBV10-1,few,TGCGCCAGGGACCGTGATCAGCCCCAGCATTTT,CARDRDQPQHF
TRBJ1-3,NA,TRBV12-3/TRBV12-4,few,TGTGCCAGCAGTTTAAGTTCGACTGGAAACACCATATATTTT,CASSLSSTGNTIYF
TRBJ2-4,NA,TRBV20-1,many,TGCAGTGCCTTCGTCAGTACCAAAAACATTCAGTACTTC,CSAFVSTKNIQYF
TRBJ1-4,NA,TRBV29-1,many,TGCAGCGTTATAGCGGGGGAGAGTAATGAAAAACTGTTTTTT,CSVIAGESNEKLFF
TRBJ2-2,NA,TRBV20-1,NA,TGCAGTGCTAGAGCACAGTGGGCGACCGGGGAGCTGTTTTTT,CSARAQWATGELFF
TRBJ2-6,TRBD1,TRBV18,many,TGTGCCAGCTCACCATTGGGACAGGGACAGGGGATCTCTGGGGCCAACGTCCTGACTTTC,CASSPLGQGQGISGANVLTF
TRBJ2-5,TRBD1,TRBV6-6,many,TGTGCCAGCAGTAGGGACAGGGTTGAGACCCAGTACTTC,CASSRDRVETQYF
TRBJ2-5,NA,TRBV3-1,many,TGTGCCAGCAGCCAAGTAAGGACCCTTGAGGAGACCCAGTACTTC,CASSQVRTLEETQYF
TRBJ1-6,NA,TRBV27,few,TGTGCCAGCAGTTTACGGGACTATTCACCCCTCCACTTT,CASSLRDYSPLHF
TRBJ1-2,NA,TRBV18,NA,TGTGCCAGCTCACGAGGGAGCGGGGGTCCTTTGGATGGCTACACCTTC,CASSRGSGGPLDGYTF
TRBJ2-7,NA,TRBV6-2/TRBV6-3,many,TGTGCCACCTACCGGACGGGTACCTACGAGCAGTACTTC,CATYRTGTYEQYF
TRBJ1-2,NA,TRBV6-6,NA,TGTGCCAGCACCCTCAGGGAGGGCCCAGACGGCTACACCTTC,CASTLREGPDGYTF
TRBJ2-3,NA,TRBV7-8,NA,TGTGCCAGCAGCTTAGCGGGATCCCTTTGGGCAGATACGCAGTATTTT,CASSLAGSLWADTQYF
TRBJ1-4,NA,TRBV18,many,TGTGCCAGCTCACCGCCCGGGACACCTAATGAAAAACTGTTTTTT,CASSPPGTPNEKLFF
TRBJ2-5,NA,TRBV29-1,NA,TGCAGCGCCACCGGTGGGGTCCAAGAGACCCAGTACTTC,CSATGGVQETQYF
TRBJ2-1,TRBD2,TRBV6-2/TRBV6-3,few,TGTGCCAGCAGACTAACTAGCGGGAGTTACAATGAGCAGTTCTTC,CASRLTSGSYNEQFF
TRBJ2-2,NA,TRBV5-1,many,TGCGCCAGCAGCTTGGTAGAAGGGGTTGGCACCGGGGAGCTGTTTTTT,CASSLVEGVGTGELFF
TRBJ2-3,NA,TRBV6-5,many,TGTGCCAGCAGTCACCGGAGGGGAGCAGATACGCAGTATTTT,CASSHRRGADTQYF
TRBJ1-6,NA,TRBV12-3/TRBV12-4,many,TGTGCCAGCAGTTTAGCTAGCTCATCACCCCTCCACTTT,CASSLASSSPLHF
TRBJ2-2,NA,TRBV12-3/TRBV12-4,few,TGTGCCAGCAGTTCCCCGGGGGGCTTCGGGGAGCTGTTTTTT,CASSSPGGFGELFF
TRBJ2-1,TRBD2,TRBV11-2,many,TGTGCCAGCAGCCCTCGGACTAGCGGGATATACAATGAGCAGTTCTTC,CASSPRTSGIYNEQFF
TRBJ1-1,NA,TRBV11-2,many,TGTGCCAGCAGCCGCGTACAGGACACTGAAGCTTTCTTT,CASSRVQDTEAFF
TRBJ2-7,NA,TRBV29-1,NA,TGCAGCGTTGAAGTACTAGCCGGCGAGCAGTACTTC,CSVEVLAGEQYF
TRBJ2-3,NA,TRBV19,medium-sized,TGTGCCAGCACACCGGACAGATCAGATACGCAGTATTTT,CASTPDRSDTQYF
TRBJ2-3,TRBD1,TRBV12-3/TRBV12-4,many,TGTGCCAGCAGTCCGACAGGGGACGGCACAGATACGCAGTATTTT,CASSPTGDGTDTQYF
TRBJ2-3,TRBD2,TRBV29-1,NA,TGCAGTGGGACTAGCGGGTACTCTAGCACAGATACGCAGTATTTT,CSGTSGYSSTDTQYF
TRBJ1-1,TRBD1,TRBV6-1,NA,TGTGCCAGCAGTGAAGGGGGGACAGTGAACACTGAAGCTTTCTTT,CASSEGGTVNTEAFF
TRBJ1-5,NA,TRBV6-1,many,TGTGCCAGCAGTGAAGATATAGGCACTAGCAATCAGCCCCAGCATTTT,CASSEDIGTSNQPQHF
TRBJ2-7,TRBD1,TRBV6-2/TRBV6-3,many,TGTGCCAGCATTGACAGGGGGCGTCTCTACGAGCAGTACTTC,CASIDRGRLYEQYF
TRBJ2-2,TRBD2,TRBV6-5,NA,TGTGCCAGCAGTCACGGACTAGCAGGCGGGGAGCTGTTTTTT,CASSHGLAGGELFF
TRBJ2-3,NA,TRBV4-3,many,TGCGCCAGCACCCTAGAAAGGGCAACAGATACGCAGTATTTT,CASTLERATDTQYF
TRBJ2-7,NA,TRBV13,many,TGTGCCAGCAGACCGCGGTTATCTTCTTACGAGCAGTACTTC,CASRPRLSSYEQYF